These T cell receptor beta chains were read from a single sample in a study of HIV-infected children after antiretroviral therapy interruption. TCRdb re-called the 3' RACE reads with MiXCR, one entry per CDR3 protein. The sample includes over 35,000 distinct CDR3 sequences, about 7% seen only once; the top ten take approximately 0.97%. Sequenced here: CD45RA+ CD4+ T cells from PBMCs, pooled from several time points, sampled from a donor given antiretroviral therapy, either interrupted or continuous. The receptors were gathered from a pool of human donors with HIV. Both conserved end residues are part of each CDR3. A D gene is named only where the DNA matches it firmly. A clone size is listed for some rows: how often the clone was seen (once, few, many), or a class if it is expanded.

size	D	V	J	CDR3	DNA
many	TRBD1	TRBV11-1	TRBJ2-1	CASSSSPGTGVVNEQFF	TGTGCCAGCAGTTCATCCCCCGGGACAGGAGTCGTAAATGAGCAGTTCTTC
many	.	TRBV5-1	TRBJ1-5	CASSIDGRDFQPQHF	TGCGCCAGCAGCATAGACGGACGAGATTTTCAGCCCCAGCATTTT
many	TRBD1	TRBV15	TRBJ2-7	CATSRDRGTGANEQYF	TGTGCCACCAGCAGAGATCGGGGGACAGGGGCGAACGAGCAGTACTTC
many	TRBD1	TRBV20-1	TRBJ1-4	CSASDQGAREKLFF	TGCAGTGCTAGTGATCAGGGGGCGCGTGAAAAACTGTTTTTT
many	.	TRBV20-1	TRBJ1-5	CSARDRNNQPQHF	TGCAGTGCTAGAGACAGGAACAATCAGCCCCAGCATTTT
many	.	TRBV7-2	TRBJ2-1	CASSLVRNEQFF	TGTGCCAGCAGCTTAGTGCGGAATGAGCAGTTCTTC
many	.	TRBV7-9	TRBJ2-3	CASSPGGTTQYF	TGTGCCAGCAGCCCCGGGGGTACTACGCAGTATTTT
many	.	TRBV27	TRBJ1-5	CASSSPGRNQPQHF	TGTGCCAGCAGTTCCCCTGGACGGAATCAGCCCCAGCATTTT
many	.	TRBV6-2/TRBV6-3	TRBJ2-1	CASSYLRGHSLVYNEQFF	TGTGCCAGCAGTTACCTGCGGGGGCACTCCCTAGTCTACAATGAGCAGTTCTTC
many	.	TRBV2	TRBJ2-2	CASTGTSPAGELFF	TGTGCCAGCACGGGAACCTCCCCTGCCGGGGAGCTGTTTTTT
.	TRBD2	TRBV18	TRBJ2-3	CASSRLAGNQVDTQYF	TGTGCCAGCTCACGGCTAGCGGGAAACCAAGTTGATACGCAGTATTTT
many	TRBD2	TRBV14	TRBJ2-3	CASSQGGSLLADTQYF	TGTGCCAGCAGCCAAGGCGGGAGTCTACTGGCAGATACGCAGTATTTT
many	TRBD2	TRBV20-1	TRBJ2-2	CSARTSGTGTGELFF	TGCAGTGCCAGGACTAGCGGGACGGGCACCGGGGAGCTGTTTTTT
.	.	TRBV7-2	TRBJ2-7	CASSLVGGLDYEQYF	TGTGCCAGCAGCTTAGTAGGAGGGCTGGACTACGAGCAGTACTTC
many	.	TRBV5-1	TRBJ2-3	CASSLASGWTDTQYF	TGCGCCAGCAGCTTGGCCAGCGGGTGGACAGATACGCAGTATTTT
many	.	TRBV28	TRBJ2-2	CASSSSTGELFF	TGTGCCAGCAGTTCCTCCACCGGGGAGCTGTTTTTT
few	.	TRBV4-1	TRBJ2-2	CASSPVGARNTGELFF	TGCGCCAGCAGCCCTGTTGGGGCGCGAAACACCGGGGAGCTGTTTTTT
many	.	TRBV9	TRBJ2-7	CASSVEARGEETSLYEQYF	TGTGCCAGCAGCGTAGAAGCGAGGGGGGAGGAGACTAGCCTTTACGAGCAGTACTTC